Below are 2 T cell receptor beta chains sequenced from a single sample in a study of T cell clonality in common variable immunodeficiency. Libraries were prepared by immunoSEQ multiplex PCR; TCRdb keeps only in-frame clonotypes and omits some of them. Singletons are absent from the sample, which has approximately 56,000 clones. Sequenced input: peripheral blood mononuclear cells. The receptors were sampled from a person between 18 and 69 years old in good health.

Points on this clone: The observed sequence ends 3 residues before the CDR3 terminus, with the missing tail filled in from the germline J gene. The chain couples TRBV7-2 to TRBJ2-2; the match to TRBD1 covers 9 bases. Germline loops: CDR1 SGHTA, CDR2 FQGNSA. The length of the CDR3 is 14 residues. CDR3 protein: CASSLEMGQGRLFF. Partial CDR3 DNA: TGTGCCAGCAGCTTAGAAATGGGACAGGGCCGG.

This clone showed up many times. The read terminates 3 residues ahead of where the CDR3 ends, so the germline J gene completes it. The chain has TRBV4-1 and TRBJ2-5; 7 bases match TRBD1. Germline CDR1 MGHRA, CDR2 YSYEKL. CDR3 length: 13 residues. Trimming at V came to 4 bases and at J to 5 bases, leaving 4 bases not matched to a gene. The sequenced CDR3 bases are TGCGCCAGCAGCCCCTTGACAGGGGAGACC. Translated, it gives CASSPLTGET. The full CDR3 protein is CASSPLTGETQYF.